One and the same sample provided the 17 T cell receptor beta chains below, sequenced in a study of T-cell memory formation after mild COVID-19. Using its own MiXCR run on the 5' RACE reads, TCRdb lists one record per CDR3 protein. Found here are under 600,000 distinct CDR3 sequences, about 20% of them singletons; the top ten hold roughly 8.3%. The sequenced sample was PBMCs or a T cell subset sorted from them (not recorded which). These receptor sequences come from an adult woman who had mild COVID-19 (a few samples of this study predate the infection). Cell type and time point are not known.

The chain couples TRBV4-3 to TRBJ2-1; TRBD1 is a possible D gene (6 bases). The CDR3 contains 16 residues. Between the trimmed V and J ends, which lost 0 bases and 6 bases, there was a span of 15 bases. Germline loops: CDR1 LGHNA, CDR2 YSLEER. CDR3 sequence (DNA): TGCGCCAGCAGCCAAGATACGGCAGGGGCCACCAATGAGCAGTTCTTC. The encoded protein is CASSQDTAGATNEQFF.

The V gene is TRBV24-1, the J gene TRBJ1-1; D unresolved. From germline, CDR1 is KGHDR and CDR2 SFDVKD. Trimming removed 4 bases at V and 0 bases at J, with 5 bases between. The CDR3 length is 13 residues. The CDR3 sequence: CATSESLNTEAFF. CDR3 sequence (DNA): TGTGCCACCAGTGAATCTCTGAACACTGAAGCTTTCTTT.

This clonotype was counted only a few times. J is TRBJ2-7 and V is TRBV4-1, with 8 positions matching TRBD2. The V gene end was trimmed by 0 bases and the J gene end by 2 bases; junction bases not matched to a gene: 0. There are 14 residues in the CDR3. Germline V gives CDR1 MGHRA, CDR2 YSYEKL. DNA of the CDR3: TGCGCCAGCAGCCAAGAACTAGCGGCCTACGAGCAGTACTTC. Translating it yields CASSQELAAYEQYF.

The V gene is TRBV12-3 or TRBV12-4, the J gene TRBJ1-2; 11 positions match TRBD1. The trim removed 5 bases at V and 8 bases at J, leaving 4 bases unmatched. The CDR3 extends over 13 amino acids. The CDR3 bases are TGTGCCAGCAGTCGAGGACAGGGGGCGGGCTACACCTTC. It codes for CASSRGQGAGYTF.

This clonotype was seen only a few times. The J gene is TRBJ1-6, the V gene TRBV7-6, with D unclear. Deletions cut 1 base from V and 7 bases from J, with 8 bases between. The CDR3 totals 14 residues. The germline V gene has CDR1 SGHVS and CDR2 FNYEAQ. Written as DNA, the CDR3 is TGTGCCAGCAGCTTAGGGGTTGGGAATTCACCCCTCCACTTT. This codes for CASSLGVGNSPLHF. Combining the CDR3 with reference TRBV7-6 and TRBJ1-6 gives the whole variable domain GAGVSQSPRYKVTKRGQDVALRCDPISGHVSLYWYRQALGQGPEFLTYFNYEAQQDKSGLPNDRFSAERPEGSISTLTIQRTEQRDSAMYRCASSLGVGNSPLHFGNGTRLTVT.

This clonotype has only a few counts. V gene TRBV27 combines with J gene TRBJ2-2, with 10 bases identical to TRBD1. V shed 6 bases, J shed 4 bases, and the junction held 8 bases outside the gene matches. Germline lookup yields CDR1 MNHEY and CDR2 SMNVEV (reference sequence). CDR3 length: 16 amino acids. CDR3 protein: CASSRQGAIGTGELFF. CDR3 nucleotide sequence: TGTGCCAGCAGCCGACAGGGGGCTATTGGCACCGGGGAGCTGTTTTTT.

This clonotype has only a few counts. This chain connects TRBV7-6 to TRBJ2-5; no reliable D call. Germline CDR1 reads SGHVS; CDR2 reads FNYEAQ. The V end was cut by 5 bases, the J end by 2 bases, with 12 bases between. The CDR3 is 14 residues long. DNA for the CDR3: TGTGCCAGCAGCCCCCTGTGGGTTCAAGAGACCCAGTACTTC. Protein product: CASSPLWVQETQYF.

V and J are TRBV9 and TRBJ2-7; D is unclear. The CDR3 covers 13 residues. CDR1 and CDR2 from the germline V gene are SGDLS and YYNGEE. Trimming left V 2 bases short and J 3 bases short, with 9 bases between. The CDR3 loop is CASSVGQHYEQYF. The CDR3 nucleotides read TGTGCCAGCAGCGTTGGGCAGCACTACGAGCAGTACTTC.

The J gene is TRBJ2-1, the V gene TRBV7-8; tentative D call: TRBD1 (6 bases). CDR3 length: 20 amino acids. Germline V lookup: CDR1 SGHVS, CDR2 FQNEAQ. Trimming removed 1 base from V and 6 bases from J, with 28 bases in between. CDR3: CASSLERWWLAGERLNEQFF. CDR3 DNA sequence: TGTGCCAGCAGCTTAGAGAGGTGGTGGCTGGCAGGGGAGAGACTCAATGAGCAGTTCTTC.

Many counts were recorded for this clonotype. CDR3 in DNA: TGTGCCACCAGTGACCCTAGGGTCGGTGGCTACACCTTC. Encoded protein: CATSDPRVGGYTF. This chain links TRBV24-1 with TRBJ1-2; D is unresolved. V was trimmed by 4 bases and J by 7 bases, leaving 12 bases between them. CDR1 is KGHDR, CDR2 SFDVKD, per germline. CDR3 length: 13 residues.

This clonotype was seen more than once but under ten times. The chain links TRBV7-3 to TRBJ1-2, with 8 bases fitting TRBD1. V dropped 5 bases and J dropped 4; count of bases not matched to a gene: 6. CDR1 and CDR2 (germline): SGHTA, FQGTGA. This CDR3 is built from 14 residues. CDR3 bases: TGTGCCAGCAGCGCCGGACAGGGCTCCTATGGCTACACCTTC. Its protein product is CASSAGQGSYGYTF. Full variable domain (remainder filled in from reference TRBV7-3 and TRBJ1-2): GAGVSQTPSNKVTEKGKYVELRCDPISGHTALYWYRQSLGQGPEFLIYFQGTGAADDSGLPNDRFFAVRPEGSVSTLKIQRTERGDSAVYLCASSAGQGSYGYTFGSGTRLTVV.

This clonotype was picked up a small number of times. The rearrangement links TRBV7-8 to TRBJ2-1; 14 bases match TRBD2. This CDR3 spans 17 amino acids. The V segment lost 5 bases and the J segment 4 bases; nucleotides outside the gene matches: 7. Germline V gene data show CDR1 as SGHVS and CDR2 as FQNEAQ. In DNA, the CDR3 is TGTGCCAGCAGCCCAGGGACTAGCGGGGGCGGGTACAATGAGCAGTTCTTC. Its protein product is CASSPGTSGGGYNEQFF.

The rearrangement uses TRBV6-5 and TRBJ2-5, with 8 bases fitting TRBD1. Germline trimming cut 0 bases from V and 3 bases from J; bases unmatched to any gene: 3. Germline-derived CDR1 and CDR2 are MNHEY and SVGAGI. This CDR3 is 15 amino acids long. CDR3 bases: TGTGCCAGCAGTTACTCGGACAGGGAGGAAGAGACCCAGTACTTC. Translating it yields CASSYSDREEETQYF.

V is TRBV7-7 and J is TRBJ2-1; D not certain. Trimming took 1 base from V and 3 from J, leaving 10 bases between them. The CDR3 has 15 amino acids. Per germline, CDR1 SSHAT and CDR2 FNYEAQ (reference sequence). The DNA for the CDR3 is TGTGCCAGCAGCTTAGGAGGATCCGACTACAATGAGCAGTTCTTC. It specifies CASSLGGSDYNEQFF.

V gene TRBV6-2 or TRBV6-3 combines with J gene TRBJ2-1; D call uncertain. V was shortened by 0 bases and J by 7 bases, with 7 bases between the two germline ends. The CDR3 has 13 residues. Germline V gene lookup returns CDR1 MNHEY and CDR2 SVGEGT. This CDR3 is CASSYSPFNEQFF. In DNA, the CDR3 is TGTGCCAGCAGTTACTCTCCTTTTAATGAGCAGTTCTTC.

The chain is built from TRBV12-3 or TRBV12-4 and TRBJ2-1; 7 nucleotides match TRBD2. The CDR3 runs to 15 residues. Trimming cost V 6 bases and J 7 bases; bases outside gene matches: 12. The CDR3 spells CASRTGRISQNEQFF. The CDR3 bases are TGTGCCAGCAGGACCGGGAGGATTTCTCAAAATGAGCAGTTCTTC.

The chain employs TRBV4-1 and TRBJ2-7; 7 nucleotides match TRBD2. Germline-derived CDR1 and CDR2 are MGHRA and YSYEKL. The J segment lost 3 bases and the V segment lost 0 bases, leaving 5 bases of the junction unmatched. This CDR3 is 15 amino acids long. As DNA, the CDR3 is TGCGCCAGCAGCCAAGATGGGAGGGGAAACTACGAGCAGTACTTC. This sequence encodes CASSQDGRGNYEQYF.